These 15 T cell receptor beta chains originate from one sample sequenced in a study of CD4 T cells in relation to SARS-CoV-2 and coronaviruses. Before the COVID-19 pandemic, during about 2011-2019, CD4+ T cells were taken from unexposed donors. The cells were cultured for under twelve days before CD4+ T cells were isolated. These receptors have no known antigen. TCRdb's table, derived via immunoSEQ multiplex PCR, lists solely in-frame clones and lacks some. The profile shows some 14,000 clones, around 74% of them singletons. Sequencing input: CD4+ T cells from PBMCs, cultured in vitro. Source of these receptors: a human donor in good health.

The rearrangement links TRBV19 to TRBJ1-5, with 7 bases that match TRBD1. CDR1 is LNHDA and CDR2 is SQIVND in the germline V gene (reference sequence). J lost 2 bases, V lost 7 bases, and 5 bases had no gene match. The CDR3 sequence is 14 residues long. The CDR3 DNA follows: TGTGCCAGTAACACCAGGGGGGGCAATCAGCCCCAGCATTTT. Its protein product is CASNTRGGNQPQHF. Using reference TRBV19 and TRBJ1-5 for the parts outside the CDR3, the full variable domain is DGGITQSPKYLFRKEGQNVTLSCEQNLNHDAMYWYRQDPGQGLRLIYYSQIVNDFQKGDIAEGYSVSREKKESFPLTVTSAQKNPTAFYLCASNTRGGNQPQHFGDGTRLSIL.

The V and J genes are TRBV24-1 and TRBJ2-5, with 9 bases lining up with TRBD2. Germline CDR1 reads KGHDR; CDR2 reads SFDVKD. The trim removed 4 bases at V and 5 bases at J, leaving 7 bases unmatched. The CDR3 consists of 15 residues. The CDR3 sequence: CATSERGLAGETQYF. The CDR3 coding sequence is TGTGCCACCAGTGAACGGGGACTAGCTGGGGAGACCCAGTACTTC.

The chain has TRBV6-1 and TRBJ1-5, with D possibly matching TRBD1 (5 bases). Looked up from germline, CDR1 is MNHNS and CDR2 is SASEGT. The CDR3 has 14 amino acids. The germline V and J ends were trimmed by 2 bases and 9 bases, with 14 bases remaining between them. CDR3 loop: CASSELAGDGPQHF. DNA for the CDR3: TGTGCCAGCAGTGAACTAGCGGGGGACGGGCCCCAGCATTTT.

The chain recombines TRBV21-1 with TRBJ2-1. TRBV21-1 is tagged as a pseudogene. The CDR3 runs 16 residues. In nucleotides, the CDR3 is TGTGCCAGCAGCGACCAATATGATGGATCCTACAATGAGCAGTTCTTC. As protein: CASSDQYDGSYNEQFF.

This rearrangement joins TRBV6-2 or TRBV6-3 to TRBJ2-5; maybe TRBD1 (5 bases). V was cut by 2 bases and J by 0 bases, with 10 bases left in between. The CDR3 covers 15 residues. The germline V gene encodes CDR1 MNHEY and CDR2 SVGEGT. The CDR3 coding sequence is TGTGCCAGCAGTTACGGCAGGGTGGACCAAGAGACCCAGTACTTC. It yields the protein CASSYGRVDQETQYF.

The chain has TRBV28 and TRBJ2-4; D not resolved. The CDR3 is 11 amino acids. Germline V lookup: CDR1 MDHEN, CDR2 SYDVKM. V was shortened by 8 bases and J by 3 bases, with 5 bases between the two germline ends. In DNA, the CDR3 is TGTGCCAGCCGTGGCAAAAACATTCAGTACTTC. Its translation is CASRGKNIQYF. The full variable domain, with the rest looked up from reference TRBV28 and TRBJ2-4, is DVKVTQSSRYLVKRTGEKVFLECVQDMDHENMFWYRQDPGLGLRLIYFSYDVKMKEKGDIPEGYSVSREKKERFSLILESASTNQTSMYLCASRGKNIQYFGAGTRLSVL.

The V gene is TRBV9, the J gene TRBJ2-1, with D uncertain. V was pared by 7 bases and J by 0 bases, with 11 bases between. The CDR3 loop spans 14 amino acids. The germline CDR1 and CDR2 sequences are SGDLS and YYNGEE. CDR3 sequence: CASSPATSYNEQFF. The DNA of the CDR3 is TGTGCCAGCTCCCCTGCTACCTCCTACAATGAGCAGTTCTTC.

The chain recombines TRBV19 with TRBJ1-5; D is ambiguous. V was clipped by 6 bases and J by 0 bases, with 21 bases between them. Germline CDR1 is LNHDA and CDR2 is SQIVND (reference sequence). This CDR3 region has 18 residues. The CDR3 region is CASSPRRGILTSNQPQHF. CDR3 DNA sequence: TGTGCCAGTAGCCCTAGGCGGGGTATTTTGACTAGCAATCAGCCCCAGCATTTT. The entire variable domain, with the rest obtained from reference TRBV19 and TRBJ1-5, is as follows: DGGITQSPKYLFRKEGQNVTLSCEQNLNHDAMYWYRQDPGQGLRLIYYSQIVNDFQKGDIAEGYSVSREKKESFPLTVTSAQKNPTAFYLCASSPRRGILTSNQPQHFGDGTRLSIL.

J is TRBJ1-5 and V is TRBV9; 9 positions match TRBD1. Germline CDR1 SGDLS, CDR2 YYNGEE. This CDR3 comprises 16 residues. The V segment lost 3 bases and the J segment 0 bases; nucleotides outside the gene matches: 4. In DNA form, the CDR3 reads TGTGCCAGCAGCGCCGGGACAGGGATTAGCAATCAGCCCCAGCATTTT. It yields the protein CASSAGTGISNQPQHF.

V is TRBV30 and J is TRBJ1-5; weak D call: TRBD1 (6 bases). The CDR3 loop spans 12 amino acids. V lost 5 bases and J 4 bases, leaving 9 bases between the germline ends. Germline V gene lookup returns CDR1 GTSNPN and CDR2 SVGIG (reference sequence). This CDR3 is CAWRTVNQPQHF. CDR3 coding DNA: TGTGCCTGGCGGACAGTTAATCAGCCCCAGCATTTT.

The chain recombines TRBV20-1 with TRBJ2-7; TRBD2 is a possible D gene (5 bases). CDR3 length equals 11 residues. The V gene lost 4 bases and the J gene lost 6 bases, with 10 bases spanning the gap. Looked up from germline, CDR1 is DFQATT and CDR2 is SNEGSKA (reference sequence). CDR3 sequence reads: CSAILGSEQYF. In DNA form, the CDR3 reads TGCAGTGCTATTTTAGGGAGCGAGCAGTACTTC.

The CDR3 loop reads CASSSSGTGGGYTF. CDR3 nucleotide sequence: TGTGCCAGCAGCTCCTCCGGGACAGGGGGAGGCTACACCTTC. V usage is TRBV28 and J usage is TRBJ1-2; 11 positions match TRBD1. Germline values: CDR1 MDHEN, CDR2 SYDVKM. The ends lost 6 bases at V and 8 bases at J; junction bases unmatched: 8. This CDR3 region has 14 residues.

This clone was counted between two and nine times. The chain links TRBV4-1 to TRBJ2-7, with 8 bases that match TRBD2. The CDR3 contains 16 residues. Unmatched junction bases numbered 15, after V lost 6 bases and J lost 5 bases. Germline V CDR1 and CDR2: MGHRA, YSYEKL. The CDR3 protein is CASSRDQSGRFNEQYF. As DNA, the CDR3 is TGCGCCAGCAGTCGAGATCAAAGCGGGAGATTCAACGAGCAGTACTTC.

The V gene is TRBV4-1, the J gene TRBJ2-7, with 7 nucleotides matching TRBD1. The J segment lost 2 bases and the V segment lost 8 bases, leaving 9 bases of the junction unmatched. The CDR3 totals 14 residues. CDR1 is MGHRA, CDR2 YSYEKL, per germline. CDR3 residues: CASARDRNTYEQYF. The DNA for the CDR3 is TGCGCCAGCGCCAGGGACAGAAATACCTACGAGCAGTACTTC.

The sample holds one count of this clone. The V and J genes are TRBV5-1 and TRBJ2-3, with D maybe TRBD2 (6 bases). The CDR3 sequence is 16 residues long. The germline gives CDR1 SGHRS, CDR2 YFSETQ. V was pared by 4 bases and J by 6 bases, with 21 bases between. The DNA for the CDR3 is TGCGCCAGCAGCCAACCACGACCTTTTGGAGGGGATACGCAGTATTTT. Encoded protein: CASSQPRPFGGDTQYF.